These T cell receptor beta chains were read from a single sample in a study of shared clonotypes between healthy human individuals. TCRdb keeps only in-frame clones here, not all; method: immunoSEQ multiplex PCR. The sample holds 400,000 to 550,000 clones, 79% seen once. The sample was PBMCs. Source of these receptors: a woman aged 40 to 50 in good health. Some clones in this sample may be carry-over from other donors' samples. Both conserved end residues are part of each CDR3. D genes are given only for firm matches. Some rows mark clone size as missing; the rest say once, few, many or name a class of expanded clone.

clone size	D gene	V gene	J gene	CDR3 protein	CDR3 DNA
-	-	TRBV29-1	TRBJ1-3	CSVEDSRGGNTIYF	TGCAGCGTTGAAGATAGCAGGGGTGGAAACACCATATATTTT
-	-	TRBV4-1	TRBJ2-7	CASSQGQGQTYEQYF	TGCGCCAGCAGCCAAGGGCAGGGGCAAACCTACGAGCAGTACTTC
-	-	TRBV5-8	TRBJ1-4	CASSPTPRGLF	TGTGCCAGCAGCCCGACCCCCAGGGGACTTTTT
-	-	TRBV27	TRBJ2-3	CASRGKSDVTDTQYF	TGTGCCAGCAGGGGAAAGAGCGATGTCACAGATACGCAGTATTTT
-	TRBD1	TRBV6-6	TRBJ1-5	CASSFPTGGAGQPQHF	TGTGCCAGCAGTTTCCCTACAGGGGGCGCCGGCCAGCCCCAGCATTTT
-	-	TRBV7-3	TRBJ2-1	CASSQKGQDFDEQFF	TGTGCCAGCAGCCAAAAGGGGCAGGACTTCGATGAGCAGTTCTTC
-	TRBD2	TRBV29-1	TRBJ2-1	CSVAAVGGDEQFF	TGCAGCGTTGCGGCAGTTGGGGGGGATGAGCAGTTCTTC
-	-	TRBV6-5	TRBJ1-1	CASSYKGDLNTEAFF	TGTGCCAGCAGTTACAAAGGGGATTTGAACACTGAAGCTTTCTTT
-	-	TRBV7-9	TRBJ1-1	CASSRLAATNTEAFF	TGTGCCAGCAGCCGGTTGGCAGCCACGAACACTGAAGCTTTCTTT
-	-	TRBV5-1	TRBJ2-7	CASSLVAGPAYEQYF	TGCGCCAGCAGCTTGGTGGCCGGCCCAGCTTACGAGCAGTACTTC
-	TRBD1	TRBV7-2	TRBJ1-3	CASSLSTGYSGNTIYF	TGTGCCAGCAGCTTGTCGACAGGGTACTCTGGAAACACCATATATTTT
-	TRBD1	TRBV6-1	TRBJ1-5	CASSEVTGGQPQHF	TGTGCCAGCAGTGAAGTCACAGGGGGTCAGCCCCAGCATTTT
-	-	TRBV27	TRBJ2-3	CASSLRDTDTQYF	TGTGCCAGCAGTTTGAGAGACACAGATACGCAGTATTTT
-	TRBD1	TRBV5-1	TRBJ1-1	CASSPSRDRGAEAFF	TGCGCCAGCAGCCCTAGCCGGGACAGGGGCGCTGAAGCTTTCTTT
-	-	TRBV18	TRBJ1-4	CASSRNREGNEKLFF	TGTGCCAGCTCAAGAAACAGGGAGGGGAATGAAAAACTGTTTTTT
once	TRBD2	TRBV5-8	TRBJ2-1	CASSLDGLAANEQFF	TGTGCCAGCAGCTTGGACGGACTAGCAGCCAATGAGCAGTTCTTC
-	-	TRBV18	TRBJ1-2	CASSGARAYGYTF	TGTGCCAGCTCAGGGGCCAGGGCTTATGGCTACACCTTC
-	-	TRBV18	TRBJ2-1	CASSPPDSLGEQFF	TGTGCCAGCTCACCTCCAGACTCCCTAGGGGAGCAGTTCTTC
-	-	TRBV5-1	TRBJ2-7	CASSLNGAYEQYF	TGCGCCAGCAGCTTGAACGGCGCCTACGAGCAGTACTTC
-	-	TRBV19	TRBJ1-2	CALRAGTNYGYTF	TGTGCCCTGAGGGCGGGTACCAACTATGGCTACACCTTC
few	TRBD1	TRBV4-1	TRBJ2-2	CASSHYRTGRLGELFF	TGCGCCAGCAGCCATTACAGGACAGGGAGGTTGGGGGAGCTGTTTTTT
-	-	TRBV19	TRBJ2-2	CATQPGPRGNTGELFF	TGTGCCACCCAACCGGGCCCCAGAGGGAACACCGGGGAGCTGTTTTTT
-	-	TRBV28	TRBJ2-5	CASSFFREDQETQYF	TGTGCCAGCAGTTTTTTCAGGGAGGACCAAGAGACCCAGTACTTC
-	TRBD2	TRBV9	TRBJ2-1	CASNQAGASYNEQFF	TGTGCCAGCAACCAAGCGGGGGCCTCCTACAATGAGCAGTTCTTC
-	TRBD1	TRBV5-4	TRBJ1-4	CASSRDRDEKLFF	TGTGCCAGCAGCCGGGACAGGGATGAAAAACTGTTTTTT
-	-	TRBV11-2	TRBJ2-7	CASSLHPVDYEQYF	TGTGCCAGCAGCTTACACCCGGTCGACTACGAGCAGTACTTC
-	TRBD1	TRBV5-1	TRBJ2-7	CASSLVGQNYEQYF	TGCGCCAGCAGCTTGGTGGGACAGAACTACGAGCAGTACTTC
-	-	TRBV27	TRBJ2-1	CASSFWEDRYNEQFF	TGTGCCAGCAGTTTCTGGGAGGACCGGTACAATGAGCAGTTCTTC
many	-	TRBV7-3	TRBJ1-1	CASSLFQGDTEAFF	TGTGCCAGCAGCTTGTTCCAAGGAGACACTGAAGCTTTCTTT
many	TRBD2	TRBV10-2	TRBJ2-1	CASSESIASGHNEQFF	TGCGCCAGCAGTGAGTCGATTGCTAGCGGGCACAATGAGCAGTTCTTC
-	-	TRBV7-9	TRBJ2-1	CASSLGYNEQFF	TGTGCCAGCAGCTTGGGATACAATGAGCAGTTCTTC
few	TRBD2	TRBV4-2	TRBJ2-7	CASSQDFSGRAYEQYF	TGTGCCAGCAGCCAAGATTTTAGCGGGAGGGCGTACGAGCAGTACTTC
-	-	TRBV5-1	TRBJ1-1	CASPDHRRNTEAFF	TGCGCCAGTCCCGATCACAGAAGAAACACTGAAGCTTTCTTT
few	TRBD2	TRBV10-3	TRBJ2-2	CAINGLAGGSNTGELFF	TGTGCCATCAATGGACTAGCGGGAGGTTCGAACACCGGGGAGCTGTTTTTT
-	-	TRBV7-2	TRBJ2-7	CASSLLESSYEQYF	TGTGCCAGCAGCTTATTGGAGAGCTCCTACGAGCAGTACTTC
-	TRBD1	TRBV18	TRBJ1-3	CASSPTVPDRGFGNTIYF	TGTGCCAGCTCACCAACAGTCCCGGACAGGGGATTCGGAAACACCATATATTTT
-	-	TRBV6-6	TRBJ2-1	CASSSSPTAGYNEQFF	TGTGCCAGCAGTTCCAGCCCTACAGCGGGCTACAATGAGCAGTTCTTC
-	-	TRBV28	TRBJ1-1	CASSWPLDTEAFF	TGTGCCAGCAGTTGGCCCCTCGACACTGAAGCTTTCTTT
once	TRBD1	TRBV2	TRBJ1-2	CASREGQGADGYTF	TGTGCCAGCAGGGAAGGACAGGGGGCCGATGGCTACACCTTC
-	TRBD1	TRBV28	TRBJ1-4	CASSSPPGQGPNEKLFF	TGTGCCAGCAGTTCCCCTCCCGGACAGGGCCCCAATGAAAAACTGTTTTTT
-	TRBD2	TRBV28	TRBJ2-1	CASTLRREGPLFF	TGTGCCAGCACCCTACGGAGGGAGGGCCCCCTGTTCTTC
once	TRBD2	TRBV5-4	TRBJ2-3	CASSWRTSGRAGTDTQYF	TGTGCCAGCAGCTGGAGGACTAGCGGGAGGGCCGGGACAGATACGCAGTATTTT
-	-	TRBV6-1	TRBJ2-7	CASARDFSYEQYF	TGTGCCAGCGCCCGGGACTTCTCCTACGAGCAGTACTTC
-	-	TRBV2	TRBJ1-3	CASSSTGNTIYF	TGTGCCAGCAGTTCTACAGGAAACACCATATATTTT
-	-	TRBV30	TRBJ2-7	CAWSNRHLYEQYF	TGTGCCTGGAGTAACAGGCACCTCTACGAGCAGTACTTC
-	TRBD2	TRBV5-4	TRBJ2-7	CASSFGGRGNEQYF	TGTGCCAGCAGCTTTGGCGGGAGAGGAAACGAGCAGTACTTC
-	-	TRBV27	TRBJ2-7	CASSADRAYEQYF	TGTGCCAGCAGTGCCGACAGAGCCTACGAGCAGTACTTC
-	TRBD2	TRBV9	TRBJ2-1	CASSVARESYNEQFF	TGTGCCAGCAGCGTAGCGCGGGAGAGCTACAATGAGCAGTTCTTC
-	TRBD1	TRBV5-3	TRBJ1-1	CARSLAFGQAPNTEAFF	TGTGCCAGAAGCTTGGCCTTCGGACAGGCCCCGAACACTGAAGCTTTCTTT
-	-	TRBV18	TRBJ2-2	CASSATIGDTGELFF	TGTGCCAGCTCAGCAACCATCGGGGACACCGGGGAGCTGTTTTTT
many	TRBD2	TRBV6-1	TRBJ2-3	CASTTSGLENTQYF	TGTGCCAGCACAACTTCCGGACTAGAGAATACGCAGTATTTT